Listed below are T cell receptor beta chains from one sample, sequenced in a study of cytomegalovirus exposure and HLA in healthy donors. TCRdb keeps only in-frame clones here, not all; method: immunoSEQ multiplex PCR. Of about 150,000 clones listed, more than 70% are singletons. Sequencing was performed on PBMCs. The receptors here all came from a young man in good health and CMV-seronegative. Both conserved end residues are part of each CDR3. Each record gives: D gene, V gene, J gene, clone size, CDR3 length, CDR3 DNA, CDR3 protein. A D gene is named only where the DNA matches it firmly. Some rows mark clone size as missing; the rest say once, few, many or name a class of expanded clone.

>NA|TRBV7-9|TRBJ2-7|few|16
TGTGCCAGCAGCTATCTCGGTGGAGGGCCTGATGACGAGCAGTACTTC
CASSYLGGGPDDEQYF
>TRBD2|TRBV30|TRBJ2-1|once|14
TGTGCCTGGACCGGGACTAGCGGGAGAAATGAGCAGTTCTTC
CAWTGTSGRNEQFF
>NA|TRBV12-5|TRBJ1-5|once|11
TGTGCTAGCGCCAGTGGGGCCCCCCAGCATTTT
CASASGAPQHF
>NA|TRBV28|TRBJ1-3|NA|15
TGTGCCAGCACCCAGGGTGGTAGAACTGGAAACACCATATATTTT
CASTQGGRTGNTIYF
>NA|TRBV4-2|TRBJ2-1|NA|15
TGTGCCAGCAGCCCATTCCGGAGCTCCTACAATGAGCAGTTCTTC
CASSPFRSSYNEQFF
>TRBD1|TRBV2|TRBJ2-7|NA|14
TGTGCCAGCAGCGTCGGGACAGGGTCCTACGAGCAGTACTTC
CASSVGTGSYEQYF
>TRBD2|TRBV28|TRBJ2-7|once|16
TGTGCCAGCAGGTCACTAGCGGGAGGACTGGCGGGCGAGCAGTACTTC
CASRSLAGGLAGEQYF
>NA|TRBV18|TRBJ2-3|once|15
TGTGCCAGCTCACGCCAACCCGGTTCCACAGATACGCAGTATTTT
CASSRQPGSTDTQYF
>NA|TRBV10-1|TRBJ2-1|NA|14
TGCGCCAGCAGTGAGTCAGGGGGGGGCAATGAGCAGTTCTTC
CASSESGGGNEQFF
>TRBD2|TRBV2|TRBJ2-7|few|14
TGTGCCGGCGCTCACGCACTAGCGGAAACCGAGCAGTACTTC
CAGAHALAETEQYF
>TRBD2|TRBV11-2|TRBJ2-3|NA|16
TGTGCCAGCAGCGGGGGACTAGCGGGAGTGATAGATACGCAGTATTTT
CASSGGLAGVIDTQYF
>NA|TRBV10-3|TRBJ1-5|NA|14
TGTGCCATTGCCCCAGCGGAGGGCAATCAGCCCCAGCATTTT
CAIAPAEGNQPQHF
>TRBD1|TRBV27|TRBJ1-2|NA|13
TGTGCCAGCTCCGGACAGGGGGCTTGGGGCTACACCTTC
CASSGQGAWGYTF
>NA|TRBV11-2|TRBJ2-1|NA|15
TGTGCCAGCAGCTTGAGCGTTGGCCAGTACAATGAGCAGTTCTTC
CASSLSVGQYNEQFF
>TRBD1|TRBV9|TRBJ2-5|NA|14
TGTGCCAGCAGCGGCCTGACAGGGGCGGAGACCCAGTACTTC
CASSGLTGAETQYF
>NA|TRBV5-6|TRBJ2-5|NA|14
TGTGCCAGCAGCTGGTCCAGTCCTCAAGAGACCCAGTACTTC
CASSWSSPQETQYF
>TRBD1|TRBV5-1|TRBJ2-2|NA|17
TGCGCCAGCAGCTTGGCTCCGGGACAGGGGTTGACCGGGGAGCTGTTTTTT
CASSLAPGQGLTGELFF
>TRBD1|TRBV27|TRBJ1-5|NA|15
TGTGCCAGCAGTAAGGACAGGGGTAGCAATCAGCCCCAGCATTTT
CASSKDRGSNQPQHF
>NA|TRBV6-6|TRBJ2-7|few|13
TGTGCCAGCAGTCCACAGGGCCCCTACGAGCAGTACTTC
CASSPQGPYEQYF
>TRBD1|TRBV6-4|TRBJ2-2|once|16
TGTGCCAGCAGTGACTCAGAGGGGGCTGAGACCGGGGAGCTGTTTTTT
CASSDSEGAETGELFF
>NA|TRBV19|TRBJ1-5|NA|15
TGTGCCAGTAGTATAGACGGGTATAGCAATCAGCCCCAGCATTTT
CASSIDGYSNQPQHF
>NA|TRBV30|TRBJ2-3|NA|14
TGTGCCTGGAAGGGCGCGGGCCCGCCAGATACGCAGTATTTT
CAWKGAGPPDTQYF
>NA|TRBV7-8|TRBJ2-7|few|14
TGTGCCAGCAGCTTAGGGGGGGTCCCTAACGAGCAGTACTTC
CASSLGGVPNEQYF
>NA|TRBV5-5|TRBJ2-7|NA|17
TGTGCCAGCAGCTTGGCCTCAGTCCGGACACCGTCCTACGAGCAGTACTTC
CASSLASVRTPSYEQYF
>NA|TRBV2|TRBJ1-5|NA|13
TGTGCCAGCAGTGTTTCCAGCGAAGGGCCCCAGCATTTT
CASSVSSEGPQHF
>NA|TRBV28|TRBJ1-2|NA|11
TGTGCCAGCAGCACTACCTATGGCTACACCTTC
CASSTTYGYTF
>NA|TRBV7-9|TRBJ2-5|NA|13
TGTGCCAGCAGCTTAGGGGGGGTCGTGACCCAGTACTTC
CASSLGGVVTQYF
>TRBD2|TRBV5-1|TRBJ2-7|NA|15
TGCGCCAGCAGCCCTGCCGGCGGGAGGGGGTACGAGCAGTACTTC
CASSPAGGRGYEQYF
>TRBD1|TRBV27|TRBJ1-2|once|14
TGTGCCAGCAGTTTTCGGGACAGTGTTTATGGCTACACCTTC
CASSFRDSVYGYTF
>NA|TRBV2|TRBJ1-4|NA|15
TGTGCCAGCAGTTTCCAGGGCGCAACTAATGAAAAACTGTTTTTT
CASSFQGATNEKLFF
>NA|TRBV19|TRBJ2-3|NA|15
TGTGCCAGTAGTATAGATCAGGGGAGCACAGATACGCAGTATTTT
CASSIDQGSTDTQYF
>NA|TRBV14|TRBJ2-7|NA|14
TGTGCCAGCAGTCTAGACAGGTGGACCTACGAGCAGTACTTC
CASSLDRWTYEQYF
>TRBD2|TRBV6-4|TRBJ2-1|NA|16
TGTGCCAGCAGTGACTTCACTAGCGGGAGGGCCGGTGAGCAGTTCTTC
CASSDFTSGRAGEQFF
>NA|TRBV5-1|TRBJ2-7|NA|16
TGCGCCAGCAGCTTCGAAGGTCTGGAGGGAGGCTACGAGCAGTACTTC
CASSFEGLEGGYEQYF
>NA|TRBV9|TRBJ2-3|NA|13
TGTGCCAGCAGCGTAGTGGGGCAGGATACGCAGTATTTT
CASSVVGQDTQYF
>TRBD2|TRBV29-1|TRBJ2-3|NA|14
TGCAGCGTCACCGGACTAGCGGGAGCAGATACGCAGTATTTT
CSVTGLAGADTQYF
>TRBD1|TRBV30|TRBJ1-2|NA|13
TGTGCCTGGAGTGTATACAGGGGGAATGGCTACACCTTC
CAWSVYRGNGYTF
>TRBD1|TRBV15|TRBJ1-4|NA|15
TGTGCCACCAGCTGGTGGACAGGGGTTAATGAAAAACTGTTTTTT
CATSWWTGVNEKLFF
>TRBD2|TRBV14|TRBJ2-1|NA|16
TGTGCCATCCTGCCCTTAGAGGCGGGAGGGCCTCGGGAGCAGTTCTTC
CAILPLEAGGPREQFF
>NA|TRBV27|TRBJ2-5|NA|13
TGTGCCAGCAGTTCACCAAGAGGGGAGACCCAGTACTTC
CASSSPRGETQYF
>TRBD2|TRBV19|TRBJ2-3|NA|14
TGTGCCAGTAAAAGCGGGAGAGGGGCAGATACGCAGTATTTT
CASKSGRGADTQYF
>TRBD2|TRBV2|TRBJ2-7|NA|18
TGTGCCAGCAGTGAAGCGCTGAGCTGGAGCGGGATAGGGTACGAGCAGTACTTC
CASSEALSWSGIGYEQYF
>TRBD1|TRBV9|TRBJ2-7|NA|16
TGTGCCAGCAGCTCAGGCGGGGGGACAGGGGGCTACGAGCAGTACTTC
CASSSGGGTGGYEQYF
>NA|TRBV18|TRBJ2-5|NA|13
TGTGCCAGCTCACCCGAGCAGCGGGAGACCCAGTACTTC
CASSPEQRETQYF
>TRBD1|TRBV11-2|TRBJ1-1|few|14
TGTGCCAGCAGCTTAGGGGACAGGGTACCACTGGCTTTCTTT
CASSLGDRVPLAFF
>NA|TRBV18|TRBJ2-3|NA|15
TGTGCCAGCTCACCTCAGGACTCCCTCACAGATACGCAGTATTTT
CASSPQDSLTDTQYF
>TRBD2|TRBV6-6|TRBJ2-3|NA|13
TGTGCCAGCAGTGGCGGGAGCCCAGATACGCAGTATTTT
CASSGGSPDTQYF
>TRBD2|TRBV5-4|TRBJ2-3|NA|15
TGTGCCAGCAGCTCCCTTAGCGGGAGGGCTGATACGCAGTATTTT
CASSSLSGRADTQYF
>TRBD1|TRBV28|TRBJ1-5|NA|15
TGTGCCAGCAGTCCCATCACAGGGGGCCATCAGCCCCAGCATTTT
CASSPITGGHQPQHF
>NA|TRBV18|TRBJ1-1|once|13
TGTGCCAGCTCTCTCCAAGGGGGCACTGAAGCTTTCTTT
CASSLQGGTEAFF
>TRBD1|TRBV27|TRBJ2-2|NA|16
TGTGCCAGCAGTTCCTCACCGGGACAGGGGGCCGGGGAGCTGTTTTTT
CASSSSPGQGAGELFF